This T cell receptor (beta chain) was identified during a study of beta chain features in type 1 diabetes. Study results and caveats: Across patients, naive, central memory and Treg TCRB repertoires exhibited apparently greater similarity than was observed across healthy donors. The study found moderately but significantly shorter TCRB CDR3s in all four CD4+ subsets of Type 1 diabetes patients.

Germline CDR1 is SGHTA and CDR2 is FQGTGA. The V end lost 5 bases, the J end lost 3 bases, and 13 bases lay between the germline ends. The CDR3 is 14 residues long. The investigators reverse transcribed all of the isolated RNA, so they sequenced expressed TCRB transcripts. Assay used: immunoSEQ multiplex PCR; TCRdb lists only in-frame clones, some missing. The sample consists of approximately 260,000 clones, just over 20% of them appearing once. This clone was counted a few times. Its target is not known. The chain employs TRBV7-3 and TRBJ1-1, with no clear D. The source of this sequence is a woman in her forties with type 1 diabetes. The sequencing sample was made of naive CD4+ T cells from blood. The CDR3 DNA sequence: TGTGCCAGCAGCCCGGTTGGGCGGGACACTGAAGCTTTCTTT. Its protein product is CASSPVGRDTEAFF.